What follows are 23 T cell receptor beta chains derived from one specimen sequenced in a study of T-cell memory formation after mild COVID-19. A single record per CDR3 protein comes from TCRdb applying MiXCR to the 5' RACE reads. The sample has roughly 280,000 distinct CDR3 sequences; 15% to 20% are singletons. The sequencing input was PBMCs or a T cell subset sorted from them (not recorded which). Every receptor here comes from a man younger than 35 who had mild COVID-19 (a few samples of this study predate the infection). Cell type and time point are not known.

V usage is TRBV5-6 and J usage is TRBJ2-7; D is uncertain. The V end lost 2 bases, the J end lost 4 bases, and 7 bases lay between the germline ends. The length of the CDR3 is 12 residues. The germline V gene has CDR1 SGHDT and CDR2 YYEEEE. CDR3 in DNA: TGTGCCAGCAGCTTTCTAAAATACGAGCAGTACTTC. Translated, it gives CASSFLKYEQYF.

CDR3 bases: TGTGCCAGCAGCTTCCAGTTTCTTGGTGGGTACGAGCAGTACTTC. Its protein product is CASSFQFLGGYEQYF. The chain is built from TRBV11-2 and TRBJ2-7, with unresolved D. V was clipped by 3 bases and J by 4 bases, with 16 bases between them. The V gene's germline CDR1 is SGHAT and CDR2 FQNNGV. CDR3 length: 15 amino acids.

This chain links TRBV10-3 with TRBJ2-3; the match to TRBD2 covers 14 bases. Germline V gives CDR1 ENHRY, CDR2 SYGVKD. J was trimmed by 3 bases and V by 3 bases; bases with no gene match: 2. The length of the CDR3 is 16 residues. This chain's CDR3 is CAISERLAGGTDTQYF. CDR3 coding DNA: TGTGCCATCAGTGAAAGACTAGCGGGGGGGACAGATACGCAGTATTTT.

This clonotype has just a few counts. The CDR3, as DNA: TGTGCCAGCAGCTTGACGGGGCATATCTCCGGGACCCAGTACTTC. This translates into CASSLTGHISGTQYF. The chain employs TRBV7-8 and TRBJ2-5; TRBD1 or TRBD2 may be the D gene (5 bases each). Trimming took off 3 bases at V and 7 bases at J, with 18 bases between the two ends. The CDR3 sequence is 15 residues long. Germline V lookup: CDR1 SGHVS, CDR2 FQNEAQ.

This clonotype has just a few counts. The chain has TRBV10-2 and TRBJ2-5; 12 bases agree with TRBD2. J gave up 5 bases and V 6 bases, and 7 bases lay outside the gene matches. This CDR3 comprises 15 residues. Germline V gives CDR1 WSHSY, CDR2 SAAADI. CDR3 nucleotide sequence: TGCGCCAGCAGCACGACTAGCGGGGGCCACGAGACCCAGTACTTC. Encoded protein: CASSTTSGGHETQYF.

The chain carries TRBV5-5 and TRBJ2-7; 13 bases are a match to TRBD2. From germline, CDR1 is SGHKS and CDR2 YYEKEE (reference sequence). The V and J ends lost 4 bases and 3 bases, in that order; junction bases with no gene match: 7. The CDR3 sequence is 16 residues long. CDR3 sequence: CASSPRLAGGFYEQYV. Written as DNA, the CDR3 is TGTGCCAGCAGCCCGAGACTAGCGGGGGGCTTCTACGAGCAGTACGTC.

The chain is built from TRBV6-5 and TRBJ2-7, with D maybe TRBD1 (5 bases). The V end was cut by 6 bases, the J end by 7 bases, with 19 bases between. Germline CDR1 MNHEY, CDR2 SVGAGI. The CDR3 has 14 residues. The CDR3 DNA sequence: TGTGCCAGCAGCTCGTCGCAGGGCAGCTCGGAGCAGTACTTC. It specifies CASSSSQGSSEQYF.

The chain employs TRBV12-3 or TRBV12-4 and TRBJ2-6; a possible D gene is TRBD2 (5 bases). The CDR3 is 17 amino acids. Between the trimmed V and J ends, which lost 5 bases and 2 bases, there was a span of 16 bases. The DNA for the CDR3 is TGTGCCAGCAGTCCCGTCGGGAAAATCGCTGGGGCCAACGTCCTGACTTTC. This encodes CASSPVGKIAGANVLTF.

V is TRBV20-1 and J is TRBJ1-1; D is unresolved. The V and J ends lost 0 bases and 1 base respectively, with 9 bases between them. The length of the CDR3 is 14 residues. Germline values: CDR1 DFQATT, CDR2 SNEGSKA (reference sequence). The CDR3 region is CSAREGLRNTEAFF. The CDR3 DNA is TGCAGTGCTAGAGAAGGGCTGAGGAACACTGAAGCTTTCTTT.

This clonotype was found a few times. This rearrangement joins TRBV29-1 to TRBJ1-2; D gene uncertain. CDR1 and CDR2 from the germline V gene are SQVTM and ANQGSEA. Trimming took off 4 bases at V and 3 bases at J, with 12 bases between the two ends. The CDR3 is 13 amino acids. The CDR3 spells CSVVVGLDYGYTF. DNA of the CDR3: TGCAGCGTTGTCGTTGGACTGGACTATGGCTACACCTTC.

The sample holds one count of this clonotype. The genes are TRBV7-9 and TRBJ2-5; 13 bases line up with TRBD2. Germline CDR1 reads SEHNR; CDR2 reads FQNEAQ (reference sequence). The CDR3 loop spans 16 amino acids. The V gene end was trimmed by 4 bases and the J gene end by 6 bases; junction bases not matched to a gene: 8. This chain's CDR3 is CASSSPGLAGLQTQYF. CDR3 DNA sequence: TGTGCCAGCAGCTCGCCGGGACTAGCGGGGTTACAGACCCAGTACTTC.

This rearrangement joins TRBV2 to TRBJ2-7; TRBD1 agrees at 8 bases. The germline V gene encodes CDR1 SNHLY and CDR2 FYNNEI. J lost 6 bases, V lost 8 bases, and 9 bases had no gene match. The CDR3 contains 13 residues. The CDR3: CASGRQGSSEQYV. The CDR3 coding sequence is TGTGCCAGCGGAAGACAGGGGTCGTCCGAGCAGTACGTC.

DNA for the CDR3: TGTGCCAGCAGCCGTTGGGACAGCCGATACACTGAAGCTTTCTTT. It yields the protein CASSRWDSRYTEAFF. The chain carries TRBV3-1 and TRBJ1-1, with TRBD1 matching 7 bases. The CDR3 loop spans 15 amino acids. Germline V gene lookup returns CDR1 LGHDT and CDR2 YNNKEL (reference sequence). The J segment lost 3 bases and the V segment lost 4 bases, leaving 8 bases of the junction unmatched.

The CDR3 reads CASNALDTQYF. The CDR3 DNA follows: TGTGCCAGCAATGCGTTAGATACGCAGTATTTT. V and J are TRBV6-1 and TRBJ2-3; no firm D call. The CDR3 has 11 residues. Trimming cost V 7 bases and J 5 bases, with 7 bases left between them. CDR1 and CDR2 from the germline V gene are MNHNS and SASEGT.

There are many counts of this clonotype. The gene calls are TRBV12-3 or TRBV12-4 and TRBJ2-3; D perhaps matches TRBD2 (5 bases). V dropped 3 bases and J dropped 4 bases, with 11 bases sitting between them. There are 14 residues in the CDR3. CDR3 sequence (DNA): TGTGCCAGCAGTTTTTGGACTGGCTCAGATACGCAGTATTTT. It specifies CASSFWTGSDTQYF.

The chain recombines TRBV27 with TRBJ1-4, with unresolved D. The CDR3 runs 14 residues. Between the trimmed V and J ends, which lost 6 bases and 0 bases, there was a span of 8 bases. Germline CDR1 and CDR2: MNHEY and SMNVEV (reference sequence). CDR3 in DNA: TGTGCCAGCAGGATGGAGGCAACTAATGAAAAACTGTTTTTT. Its protein product is CASRMEATNEKLFF.

The CDR3 DNA follows: TGTGCCAGCAGTTTCGGACCCGTGGGTGGCTACACCTTC. Protein sequence: CASSFGPVGGYTF. The chain links TRBV12-3 or TRBV12-4 to TRBJ1-2; D is unclear. This CDR3 contains 13 residues. Between the trimmed V and J ends, which lost 3 bases and 7 bases, there was a span of 12 bases.

The rearrangement uses TRBV4-1 and TRBJ1-1; D remains ambiguous. The germline V gene encodes CDR1 MGHRA and CDR2 YSYEKL. The CDR3 has 14 amino acids. Between the trimmed V and J ends, which lost 1 base and 6 bases, there was a span of 12 bases. In nucleotides, the CDR3 is TGCGCCAGCAGCCAAGTAGGGAGCACGGCTGAAGCTTTCTTT. This encodes CASSQVGSTAEAFF.

This rearrangement joins TRBV5-1 to TRBJ2-1; D possibly matches TRBD1 or TRBD2 (5 bases each). The CDR3 is 14 amino acids. The ends were cut back, 4 bases at V and 6 bases at J, with 14 bases in the middle. Germline CDR1 SGHRS, CDR2 YFSETQ. CDR3 in amino acids: CASSQTGTRNEQFF. DNA for the CDR3: TGCGCCAGCAGCCAGACCGGGACCCGCAATGAGCAGTTCTTC.

This clonotype was seen a few times. The V gene is TRBV9, the J gene TRBJ2-2, with D hard to call. V was shortened by 0 bases and J by 2 bases, with 8 bases between the two germline ends. The CDR3 runs 15 residues. The germline V gene encodes CDR1 SGDLS and CDR2 YYNGEE. Here the CDR3 DNA reads TGTGCCAGCAGCGTAGAAGGTGGAAACACCGGGGAGCTGTTTTTT. Translating it yields CASSVEGGNTGELFF.

At least ten counts were recorded for this clonotype. The chain combines TRBV18 with TRBJ2-5, with TRBD1 identical over 8 bases. Per germline, CDR1 KGHSH and CDR2 LQKENI. The V gene end was trimmed by 3 bases and the J gene end by 4 bases; junction bases not matched to a gene: 4. The CDR3 is made up of 14 amino acids. Written as DNA, the CDR3 is TGTGCCAGCTCACCCCGACAGGGGACAGAGACCCAGTACTTC. As protein: CASSPRQGTETQYF.

V and J are TRBV19 and TRBJ1-2, with a weak D call TRBD1 (5 bases). V was pared by 2 bases and J by 6 bases, with 13 bases between. The CDR3 consists of 14 residues. Germline CDR1 reads LNHDA; CDR2 reads SQIVND (reference sequence). CDR3 sequence (DNA): TGTGCCAGTAGTATAAGCCAGGGTTTGGATGGCTACACCTTC. It codes for CASSISQGLDGYTF.

CDR3 region: CSARVQQQTEAFF. Written as DNA, the CDR3 is TGCAGTGCTAGAGTTCAACAGCAGACTGAAGCTTTCTTT. V usage is TRBV20-1 and J usage is TRBJ1-1; D gene unclear. The germline V gene encodes CDR1 DFQATT and CDR2 SNEGSKA (reference sequence). Trimming removed 1 base from V and 5 bases from J, with 11 bases in between. The CDR3 totals 13 residues.